One and the same sample provided the 29 T cell receptor beta chains below, sequenced in a study of blood T cell repertoires in COVID-19 (dated by TCRdb to the early 2020s). Library method: the immunoSEQ multiplex PCR assay. TCRdb retrieved this table from immuneACCESS and kept in-frame rearrangements only. Not all clones are present; in checked studies, unresolved V genes account for under half, and no reason is known for the remainder. This sample is represented by 170,000 or so clones; over 70% of them were singletons. 2.5% to 3% of the sample is held by the ten biggest clonotypes. Sequenced: peripheral blood. These TCRs come from a woman aged 60 to 75 with acute or convalescent COVID-19.

The chain joins TRBV7-2 to TRBJ1-1; no firm D call. The germline V gene has CDR1 SGHTA and CDR2 FQGNSA. The CDR3 runs 13 residues. V was trimmed by 5 bases and J by 1 base, leaving 8 bases between them. The CDR3 loop reads CASSPGRNTEAFF. CDR3 nucleotide sequence: TGTGCCAGCAGCCCTGGCAGGAACACTGAAGCTTTCTTT.

V is TRBV19 and J is TRBJ1-1; D is possibly TRBD1 (5 bases). The V and J ends lost 5 bases and 2 bases respectively, with 9 bases between them. CDR1 is LNHDA, CDR2 SQIVND, per germline (reference sequence). This CDR3 is built from 13 residues. The CDR3 protein is CASSFDRNTEAFF. CDR3 DNA sequence: TGTGCCAGTAGTTTCGACAGAAACACTGAAGCTTTCTTT. Supplemented by reference TRBV19 and TRBJ1-1, the full variable domain reads DGGITQSPKYLFRKEGQNVTLSCEQNLNHDAMYWYRQDPGQGLRLIYYSQIVNDFQKGDIAEGYSVSREKKESFPLTVTSAQKNPTAFYLCASSFDRNTEAFFGQGTRLTVV.

The CDR3 region has the DNA TGTGCCAGCAGCCCAACTAGGGTAAATGGCAATGAGCAGTTCTTC. It specifies CASSPTRVNGNEQFF. The chain employs TRBV7-2 and TRBJ2-1; TRBD2 is a possible D gene (5 bases). V was shortened by 5 bases and J by 6 bases, with 17 bases between the two germline ends. Germline loops: CDR1 SGHTA, CDR2 FQGNSA. This CDR3 is 15 amino acids long.

The chain is built from TRBV24-1 and TRBJ2-5; TRBD2 might be the D (6 bases). Trimming took 5 bases from V and 7 from J, leaving 10 bases between them. Germline CDR1 is KGHDR and CDR2 is SFDVKD. The CDR3 sequence is 12 residues long. This chain's CDR3 is CATSGGVGTQYF. The CDR3 nucleotides are TGTGCCACCAGTGGGGGGGTTGGGACCCAGTACTTC.

V gene TRBV9 combines with J gene TRBJ1-4; 10 nucleotides match TRBD1. CDR3 size: 15 residues. V was clipped by 3 bases and J by 3 bases; unmatched bases: 2. CDR1 is SGDLS and CDR2 is YYNGEE in the germline V gene. The chain's CDR3 is CASSAGQGANEKLFF. In nucleotides, the CDR3 is TGTGCCAGCAGCGCCGGACAGGGGGCTAATGAAAAACTGTTTTTT. The full variable domain, its missing parts supplied by reference TRBV9 and TRBJ1-4, is DSGVTQTPKHLITATGQRVTLRCSPRSGDLSVYWYQQSLDQGLQFLIQYYNGEERAKGNILERFSAQQFPDLHSELNLSSLELGDSALYFCASSAGQGANEKLFFGSGTQLSVL.

The V and J genes are TRBV4-3 and TRBJ2-6, with D possibly matching TRBD2 (7 bases). Germline loops: CDR1 LGHNA, CDR2 YSLEER. The CDR3 loop spans 17 amino acids. With 4 bases removed from V and 1 base from J, the gap between germline ends came to 14 bases. CDR3 protein: CASSPGRGESGANVLTF. The DNA for the CDR3 is TGCGCCAGCAGCCCTGGGAGGGGGGAGTCTGGGGCCAACGTCCTGACTTTC.

The genes are TRBV19 and TRBJ2-6; 9 nucleotides line up with TRBD1. From germline, CDR1 is LNHDA and CDR2 SQIVND (reference sequence). The CDR3 is 16 amino acids. Germline trimming cut 6 bases from V and 3 bases from J; bases unmatched to any gene: 6. DNA for the CDR3: TGTGCCAGTAGAAGACAGGGGGTTGGTGGGGCCAACGTCCTGACTTTC. Protein sequence: CASRRQGVGGANVLTF.

The J gene is TRBJ2-5, the V gene TRBV7-8; maybe TRBD1 (7 bases). Germline CDR1 and CDR2: SGHVS and FQNEAQ. The CDR3 contains 16 residues. V was clipped by 1 base and J by 4 bases, with 16 bases between them. CDR3 coding DNA: TGTGCCAGCAGCTTAGTTTCGAACAGGGGAGGAGAGACCCAGTACTTC. Protein product: CASSLVSNRGGETQYF.

The DNA of the CDR3 is TGTGCCAGCGCGCGGGGGACAGGGTTGAACACTGAAGCTTTCTTT. Translation: CASARGTGLNTEAFF. This rearrangement joins TRBV7-8 to TRBJ1-1; TRBD1 aligns across 9 bases. The CDR3 is 15 amino acids. Trimming at V came to 8 bases and at J to 0 bases, leaving 7 bases not matched to a gene. Per the germline V gene, CDR1 is SGHVS and CDR2 is FQNEAQ. Looking up the rest from reference TRBV7-8 and TRBJ1-1 gives the full variable domain: GAGVSQSPRYKVAKRGQDVALRCDPISGHVSLFWYQQALGQGPEFLTYFQNEAQLDKSGLPSDRFFAERPEGSVSTLKIQRTQQEDSAVYLCASARGTGLNTEAFFGQGTRLTVV.

This clone has only a few counts. V is TRBV10-3 and J is TRBJ1-5; no definite D call. V lost 5 bases, J lost 4 bases, and 9 bases lay in between. This CDR3 region has 13 residues. The germline CDR1 and CDR2 sequences are ENHRY and SYGVKD. Here the CDR3 DNA reads TGTGCCATCAGTTTCGGAGGAAATCAGCCCCAGCATTTT. Translated: CAISFGGNQPQHF.

J is TRBJ2-2 and V is TRBV5-4, with D unclear. Germline lookup yields CDR1 SGHNT and CDR2 YYREEE (reference sequence). This CDR3 spans 12 amino acids. V lost 3 bases and J lost 6, with 6 bases in between. This CDR3 is CASSSVSGELFF. The CDR3 nucleotides are TGTGCCAGCAGCTCAGTCTCCGGGGAGCTGTTTTTT. Drawing the rest from reference TRBV5-4 and TRBJ2-2, the complete variable domain is ETGVTQSPTHLIKTRGQQVTLRCSSQSGHNTVSWYQQALGQGPQFIFQYYREEENGRGNFPPRFSGLQFPNYSSELNVNALELDDSALYLCASSSVSGELFFGEGSRLTVL.

The genes are TRBV30 and TRBJ1-1; TRBD1 agrees at 7 bases. Germline loops: CDR1 GTSNPN, CDR2 SVGIG (reference sequence). The trim removed 3 bases at V and 7 bases at J, leaving 2 bases unmatched. The CDR3 sequence is 11 residues long. The CDR3 loop reads CAWSDRVEAFF. CDR3 nucleotide sequence: TGTGCCTGGAGCGACAGGGTTGAAGCTTTCTTT. The full variable domain, rest sourced from reference TRBV30 and TRBJ1-1, is SQTIHQWPATLVQPVGSPLSLECTVEGTSNPNLYWYRQAAGRGLQLLFYSVGIGQISSEVPQNLSASRPQDRQFILSSKKLLLSDSGFYLCAWSDRVEAFFGQGTRLTVV.

This clone was detected once. The rearrangement uses TRBV24-1 and TRBJ2-1, with no clear D. Trimming shortened V by 5 bases and J by 0 bases, and 4 bases separated the two germline ends. The V gene's germline CDR1 is KGHDR and CDR2 SFDVKD. The CDR3 spans 13 residues. The CDR3 loop is CATSVSSYNEQFF. The CDR3 bases are TGTGCCACCAGTGTTAGCTCCTACAATGAGCAGTTCTTC.

The chain uses TRBV9 and TRBJ2-3, with D perhaps matching TRBD2 (8 bases). The V and J ends lost 5 bases and 10 bases respectively, with 29 bases between them. This CDR3 has 17 residues. Looked up from germline, CDR1 is SGDLS and CDR2 is YYNGEE. The DNA for the CDR3 is TGTGCCAGCAGGTCCGCAGGGGGAGCCGTGGCGGGGGGAGCGCAGTATTTT. Its translation: CASRSAGGAVAGGAQYF.

The chain combines TRBV6-5 with TRBJ1-1; 10 bases agree with TRBD1. V lost 0 bases, J lost 4 bases, and 2 bases stayed unmatched. Per germline, CDR1 MNHEY and CDR2 SVGAGI. This CDR3 has 15 residues. The CDR3 nucleotides read TGTGCCAGCAGTTACTCGACAGGGGGCCTCACTGAAGCTTTCTTT. Its protein is CASSYSTGGLTEAFF.

CDR3 loop: CATRGQGAEQPQHF. As DNA, the CDR3 is TGTGCCACCAGGGGACAGGGGGCCGAACAGCCCCAGCATTTT. V is TRBV24-1 and J is TRBJ1-5, with 12 bases identical to TRBD1. V was pared by 7 bases and J by 7 bases, with 4 bases of the junction left unmatched. There are 14 residues in the CDR3. The germline V gene encodes CDR1 KGHDR and CDR2 SFDVKD.

V usage is TRBV3-1 (or the pseudogene TRBV3-2) and J usage is TRBJ2-4; 10 bases fit TRBD1. The V and J ends lost 3 bases and 14 bases, in that order; junction bases with no gene match: 4. Germline CDR1 reads LGHDT; CDR2 reads YNNKEL (reference sequence). The CDR3 contains 12 residues. CDR3 sequence (DNA): TGTGCCAGCAGCCACGGACAGGGGGAAAAGTACTTC. Amino acid sequence: CASSHGQGEKYF.

The chain uses TRBV7-2 and TRBJ2-1, with 7 nucleotides matching TRBD2. This CDR3 is built from 16 residues. Germline V gene data show CDR1 as SGHTA and CDR2 as FQGNSA. V shed 6 bases and J 3 bases; nucleotides not matched to a gene: 11. CDR3 coding DNA: TGTGCCAGCAGGCAGAGGGAAACTAGCGTCTACAATGAGCAGTTCTTC. Its translation: CASRQRETSVYNEQFF.

The genes are TRBV7-9 and TRBJ2-2, with TRBD2 matching 15 bases. V shed 1 base and J 4 bases; nucleotides not matched to a gene: 7. Per the germline V gene, CDR1 is SEHNR and CDR2 is FQNEAQ (reference sequence). CDR3 length: 19 amino acids. CDR3 amino acids: CASSLVWTSGGAATGELFF. CDR3 DNA: TGTGCCAGCAGCTTAGTTTGGACTAGCGGGGGGGCTGCCACCGGGGAGCTGTTTTTT.

In its sample, this clone was seen a few times. The CDR3 protein is CASRDSQTTNYGYTF. The CDR3, as DNA: TGTGCCAGCAGGGACAGCCAGACTACTAACTATGGCTACACCTTC. The V gene is TRBV2, the J gene TRBJ1-2, with D possibly being TRBD1 (6 bases). The V end lost 6 bases, the J end lost 0 bases, and 14 bases lay between the germline ends. The CDR3 spans 15 residues. The germline V gene encodes CDR1 SNHLY and CDR2 FYNNEI. The variable domain in full, with the rest retrieved from reference TRBV2 and TRBJ1-2, is EPEVTQTPSHQVTQMGQEVILRCVPISNHLYFYWYRQILGQKVEFLVSFYNNEISEKSEIFDDQFSVERPDGSNFTLKIRSTKLEDSAMYFCASRDSQTTNYGYTFGSGTRLTVV.

This clone has just a few counts. The chain joins TRBV6-6 to TRBJ1-5; D possibly corresponds to TRBD1 (6 bases). Per germline, CDR1 MNHNY and CDR2 SVGAGI (reference sequence). The V end was cut by 5 bases, the J end by 0 bases, with 23 bases between. This CDR3 spans 19 amino acids. CDR3 in amino acids: CASSQSLGVGGDSNQPQHF. The CDR3 DNA reads TGTGCCAGCAGTCAATCCCTGGGTGTAGGGGGTGATAGCAATCAGCCCCAGCATTTT.

V and J are TRBV28 and TRBJ2-1; the D gene is possibly TRBD2 (6 bases). The V gene's germline CDR1 is MDHEN and CDR2 SYDVKM. The length of the CDR3 is 13 residues. V was shortened by 5 bases and J by 5 bases, with 10 bases between the two germline ends. The CDR3 spells CASSLRLDNEQFF. For the CDR3, the DNA is TGTGCCAGCAGTCTTAGACTAGACAATGAGCAGTTCTTC.

The chain joins TRBV7-2 to TRBJ1-4; D possibly corresponds to TRBD1 (6 bases). CDR1 is SGHTA, CDR2 FQGNSA, per germline. Trimming removed 2 bases from V and 5 bases from J, with 12 bases in between. The CDR3 spans 15 residues. CDR3: CASSLLPDRNEKLFF. CDR3 coding DNA: TGTGCCAGCAGCTTACTCCCGGACAGAAATGAAAAACTGTTTTTT.

This clone was detected only a few times. This chain links TRBV28 with TRBJ1-5; possibly TRBD1 for D (5 bases). Germline CDR1 and CDR2: MDHEN and SYDVKM. The ends were cut back, 6 bases at V and 7 bases at J, with 10 bases in the middle. The CDR3 runs 12 residues. The CDR3 reads CASRSGVQPQHF. CDR3 DNA: TGTGCCAGCAGATCGGGGGTGCAGCCCCAGCATTTT.

This clone was observed a single time. The V gene is TRBV6-2 or TRBV6-3, the J gene TRBJ2-3, with D hard to call. Trimming left V 2 bases short and J 2 bases short, with 14 bases between. This CDR3 comprises 16 residues. In germline, CDR1 is MNHEY, CDR2 SVGEGT. CDR3: CASSYAGYYITDTQYF. The CDR3 DNA reads as TGTGCCAGCAGTTACGCAGGCTATTACATCACAGATACGCAGTATTTT.

This clone was seen once. This rearrangement joins TRBV10-3 to TRBJ1-1; the D gene is possibly TRBD1 (5 bases). The CDR3 is 14 amino acids. In germline, CDR1 is ENHRY, CDR2 SYGVKD. V lost 2 bases to trimming and J lost 3 bases, with 10 bases between them. The CDR3, as DNA: TGTGCCATCAGTGAGGTGGCAGGGTACACTGAAGCTTTCTTT. It codes for CAISEVAGYTEAFF.

This clone turned up a few times. V gene TRBV24-1 combines with J gene TRBJ1-2; 9 positions match TRBD1. Germline lookup yields CDR1 KGHDR and CDR2 SFDVKD. This CDR3 comprises 11 residues. The ends lost 9 bases at V and 7 bases at J; junction bases unmatched: 2. The CDR3 here is CATGQGSGYTF. The CDR3 DNA is TGTGCCACCGGACAGGGGTCTGGCTACACCTTC.

This clone was detected a few times. The rearrangement links TRBV27 to TRBJ2-2; D possibly corresponds to TRBD2 (7 bases). Trimming stripped 7 bases from V and 2 bases from J, with 29 bases between. The CDR3 is 20 residues long. Germline CDR1 and CDR2: MNHEY and SMNVEV (reference sequence). CDR3 sequence (DNA): TGTGCCAGCACCCTTTTGCCGACAGGCCGGGGGGTTTTAAACACCGGGGAGCTGTTTTTT. This encodes CASTLLPTGRGVLNTGELFF.

The chain combines TRBV20-1 with TRBJ2-7; TRBD1 is a possible D gene (5 bases). The germline V gene encodes CDR1 DFQATT and CDR2 SNEGSKA (reference sequence). With 6 bases removed from V and 2 bases from J, the gap between germline ends came to 8 bases. This CDR3 is 11 amino acids long. The CDR3: CSATTAYEQYF. DNA of the CDR3: TGCAGTGCAACGACAGCCTACGAGCAGTACTTC.